One TCR beta chain is described in this entry. Its matching antigen is unknown. The study included ophthalmopathy patients with Clinical Activity Score at least 3, NOSPECS grade at least 4 and duration under 3 months. Germline CDR1 reads MNHEY; CDR2 reads SVGAGI. The CDR3 runs to 16 residues. Unmatched junction bases numbered 4, after V lost 4 bases and J lost 0 bases. The sample comes from a study of T cells in Graves' hyperthyroidism and ophthalmopathy. The study, taken as a whole, reports: Stable hyperthyroidism and ophthalmopathy were separated using 13 V-J signatures.

Regions amplified from RNA transcripts were the TCR beta CDR3 regions. First-round RT-PCR targeting the TCR CDR3 was performed with the HTBI primer set. Each CDR3 protein gets one entry after TCRdb re-called the multiplex PCR reads with MiXCR. The table includes about 250,000 distinct CDR3 sequences, approximately 24% detected once. The source is a middle-aged woman with Graves' ophthalmopathy. The sequenced sample was blood. The chain uses TRBV6-5 and TRBJ2-2; 8 bases map to TRBD2. The CDR3 DNA reads as TGTGCCAGCAGTTCAACTAGCGGTACGAACACCGGGGAGCTGTTTTTT. Translating gives CASSSTSGTNTGELFF.